The rows below give T cell receptor beta chains drawn from one sample of a study of T cells in Graves' hyperthyroidism and ophthalmopathy. One entry per CDR3 protein, called by TCRdb with MiXCR from the multiplex PCR reads. The sample has under 200,000 distinct CDR3 sequences; about 9.4% are singletons. Material: blood. Receptors originate from a woman aged 18-29 years with Graves' hyperthyroidism that later progressed to Graves' ophthalmopathy. Both conserved end residues are part of each CDR3. Each record gives: clone size, V gene, D gene, J gene, CDR3 DNA, CDR3 protein. The D gene is left open where the match is weak. Clone sizes are given selectively: once, few, many, or a class where the clone is expanded.

many	TRBV29-1	TRBD2	TRBJ2-1	TGCAGCGTTGAAGATCAATTCCTAGCGGGAGGATTAAATGAGCAGTTCTTC	CSVEDQFLAGGLNEQFF
many	TRBV20-1	-	TRBJ2-7	TGCAGTGCTTTAGGGGGGCAGGGGAGTTACGAGCAGTACTTC	CSALGGQGSYEQYF
many	TRBV11-3	-	TRBJ2-1	TGTGCCAGCAGCTCAAGTCGCGCTAGCTCCTACAATGAGCAGTTCTTC	CASSSSRASSYNEQFF
many	TRBV28	TRBD1	TRBJ1-2	TGTGCCAGCAGTCCCCTGGGGACAGGGAACTATGGCTACACCTTC	CASSPLGTGNYGYTF
many	TRBV6-1	TRBD1	TRBJ2-5	TGTGCCAGCAGTGAACGGGGTAGGGGGCGAGAGACCCAGTACTTC	CASSERGRGRETQYF
many	TRBV9	-	TRBJ1-2	TGTGCCAGCAGTGCTCTGGACGGCTATGGCTACACCTTC	CASSALDGYGYTF
many	TRBV7-9	-	TRBJ1-3	TGTGCCAGCAGCTTAGTTTTGGGAAACACCATATATTTT	CASSLVLGNTIYF
few	TRBV5-1	TRBD2	TRBJ2-7	TGCGCCAGCACCCTGGGGGCTAGCGGGGAATACGAGCAGTACTTC	CASTLGASGEYEQYF
few	TRBV19	TRBD2	TRBJ2-7	TGTGCCAGTAAGACGACTAGCGGGAGCTCCTACGAGCAGTACTTC	CASKTTSGSSYEQYF
-	TRBV27	-	TRBJ1-1	TGTGCCAGCGGCCATGGTTTCTTT	CASGHGFF
many	TRBV12-5	-	TRBJ2-3	TGTGCTAGTGGTTTGAACGCAAATACGCAGTATTTT	CASGLNANTQYF
-	TRBV2	-	TRBJ2-3	TGTGCCAGCCCGCACTCTAGCCTCAGCACAGATACGCAGTATTTT	CASPHSSLSTDTQYF
many	TRBV24-1	TRBD2	TRBJ2-3	TGTGCCACCAGTGAGCCGACTAGCGGGAAGACAGATACGCAGTATTTT	CATSEPTSGKTDTQYF
many	TRBV20-1	TRBD2	TRBJ2-5	TGCAGTGCTAGATCGAGTAGCGGGGGGCCAATAGGGTACCAAGAGACCCAGTACTTC	CSARSSSGGPIGYQETQYF
many	TRBV12-3/TRBV12-4	-	TRBJ2-2	TGTGCCAGCAGTTTTGCCCCCGGGCAGGACCTCGGGGAGCTGTTTTTT	CASSFAPGQDLGELFF
many	TRBV10-3	-	TRBJ2-7	TGTGCCATCAAGGGCGCGAGGGAAGGCGAGCAGTACTTC	CAIKGAREGEQYF
many	TRBV28	TRBD2	TRBJ2-1	TGTGCCAGCAGTCTCGGGACTACTAACTACAATGAGCAGTTCTTC	CASSLGTTNYNEQFF
many	TRBV14	-	TRBJ1-1	TGTGCCAGCAGCCAAGGTGTGAACACTGAAGCTTTCTTT	CASSQGVNTEAFF
few	TRBV15	-	TRBJ1-5	TGTGCCACCAGCAGAGCGGCGGGGACACTGAATCAGCCCCAGCATTTT	CATSRAAGTLNQPQHF
-	TRBV9	-	TRBJ2-7	TGTGCCAGCAGCGTAGCCCCGGGTCAGGGCTACGAGCAGTACTTC	CASSVAPGQGYEQYF
many	TRBV28	-	TRBJ1-4	TGTGCCAGCAGGGATGGATCAGGGACTACTAATGAAAAACTGTTTTTT	CASRDGSGTTNEKLFF
many	TRBV6-2/TRBV6-3	-	TRBJ1-1	TGTGCCAGCCTCGACTGGAACACTGAAGCTTTCTTT	CASLDWNTEAFF
many	TRBV7-2	-	TRBJ1-5	TGTGCCAGCAGCTTAGTTTCCGAAGGTCAGCCCCAGCATTTT	CASSLVSEGQPQHF
many	TRBV6-2/TRBV6-3	-	TRBJ1-1	TGTGCCAGCAGCCCCGGGGCGAACACTGAAGCTTTCTTT	CASSPGANTEAFF
many	TRBV7-2	-	TRBJ1-5	TGTGCCAGCAGCTTAGAGTTCTCAGGGCAACAGCCCCAGCATTTT	CASSLEFSGQQPQHF
-	TRBV4-1	-	TRBJ2-7	TGCGCCAGCAGCCAAGCCCCTGGTGCAGCCTACGAGCAGTACTTC	CASSQAPGAAYEQYF
-	TRBV5-8	TRBD1	TRBJ2-5	TGTGCCAGCAGCCCGGAATGGACAGGGATAAGACAAGAGACCCAGTACTTC	CASSPEWTGIRQETQYF
many	TRBV9	TRBD1	TRBJ2-3	TGTGCCAGCAGCGCCAGCCCTCGGACAGGGGGCTTGACAGATACGCAGTATTTT	CASSASPRTGGLTDTQYF
many	TRBV3-1	-	TRBJ2-2	TGTGCCAGCAGCCACGAGGCCGGCACCGGGGAGCTGTTTTTT	CASSHEAGTGELFF
many	TRBV20-1	-	TRBJ2-7	TGCAGTGCTAGATATCAGGGTCCCTACGAGCAGTACTTC	CSARYQGPYEQYF
many	TRBV30	-	TRBJ2-3	TGTGCCTGGAGTGTTCTCACAGAAACGCAGTATTTT	CAWSVLTETQYF
-	TRBV6-5	-	TRBJ1-3	TGTGCCAGCAGTTATGGCGCCTCTGGAAACACCATATATTTT	CASSYGASGNTIYF
many	TRBV2	TRBD2	TRBJ2-1	TGTGCCAGCACGGGGCTAGCGGGGGACCATGAGCAGTTCTTC	CASTGLAGDHEQFF
-	TRBV5-5	TRBD1	TRBJ2-7	TGTGCCAGCAGCTCGGCCGGGACAGCTATCTACGAGCAGTACTTC	CASSSAGTAIYEQYF
many	TRBV20-1	-	TRBJ2-1	TGCAGTGCTAGAGGGTCGGATTCCTACAATGAGCAGTTCTTC	CSARGSDSYNEQFF
-	TRBV6-1	-	TRBJ1-5	TGTGCCAGCAGTCCTCAGGGGTATCAGCCCCAGCATTTT	CASSPQGYQPQHF
-	TRBV4-2	-	TRBJ1-1	TGTGCCAGCAGCCAAGTGAAGGGGAGTACTGAAGCTTTCTTT	CASSQVKGSTEAFF
many	TRBV6-1	TRBD1	TRBJ1-5	TGTGCCAGCAGTGCCGGGACAGGGGTTCAGCCCCAGCATTTT	CASSAGTGVQPQHF
many	TRBV20-1	-	TRBJ1-5	TGCAGTGCTAGTGGGAAAGGGCCCCAGCATTTT	CSASGKGPQHF
many	TRBV7-2	TRBD2	TRBJ2-1	TGTGCCAGCAGCCTCCTTACGGGGGGCTCCTACAATGAGCAGTTCTTC	CASSLLTGGSYNEQFF
few	TRBV4-2	-	TRBJ2-7	TGTGCCAGCAGCCCTAATGGGCAGGGAGGCTACGAGCAGTACTTC	CASSPNGQGGYEQYF
-	TRBV6-2/TRBV6-3	TRBD2	TRBJ2-7	TGTGCCAGCAGCTCCGGACTAGCGGTCTCCTACGAGCAGTACTTC	CASSSGLAVSYEQYF
many	TRBV28	TRBD1	TRBJ2-3	TGTGCCAGCAGTTCTCCCTCGGACAGGGGCACAGATACGCAGTATTTT	CASSSPSDRGTDTQYF
many	TRBV20-1	TRBD2	TRBJ2-7	TGCAGTGCTAGAGACCACTTAGCGGGAGGGCCCTACGAGCAGTACTTC	CSARDHLAGGPYEQYF
many	TRBV2	-	TRBJ1-1	TGTGCCAGCAGGAGACAGAACACTGAAGCTTTCTTT	CASRRQNTEAFF
many	TRBV7-2	-	TRBJ2-7	TGTGCCAGCACCATACGACTAAACTCCTACGAGCAGTACTTC	CASTIRLNSYEQYF
many	TRBV12-3/TRBV12-4	TRBD2	TRBJ2-3	TGTGCCAGCAGTTTCACTAGCGCACCCACAGATACGCAGTATTTT	CASSFTSAPTDTQYF
-	TRBV7-2	-	TRBJ2-1	TGTGCCAGCAGCTTAGCTGGGGATTCGAGATACAATGAGCAGTTCTTC	CASSLAGDSRYNEQFF
few	TRBV4-1	-	TRBJ2-5	TGCGCCAGCAGCCAAGAGGTCGCCTCGGAGACCCAGTACTTC	CASSQEVASETQYF
many	TRBV6-1	-	TRBJ2-1	TGTGCCAGCAGTGCCGCGGGGCGCGTCGGCAATGAGCAGTTCTTC	CASSAAGRVGNEQFF